The 8 T cell receptor beta chains in this list originate from one sample, sequenced in a study of T-cell memory formation after mild COVID-19. TCRdb reprocessed the 5' RACE reads with MiXCR, giving one entry per CDR3 protein. Of roughly 110,000 distinct CDR3 sequences listed, 9.5% to 15% are singletons. Material: PBMCs or a T cell subset sorted from them (not recorded which). The source of these receptors is an adult woman who had mild COVID-19 (a few samples of this study predate the infection). Cell type and time point are not known.

This sequence joins TRBV5-1 and TRBJ2-6, with TRBD1 identical over 9 bases. V gave up 7 bases and J gave up 0 bases; unmatched junction bases: 14. Germline loops: CDR1 SGHRS, CDR2 YFSETQ. There are 19 residues in the CDR3. CDR3 in DNA: TGCGCCAGCCAAGCTTGGTGGACAGGGGCTGTCTCTGGGGCCAACGTCCTGACTTTC. It is translated as CASQAWWTGAVSGANVLTF.

This chain links TRBV7-9 with TRBJ2-1; TRBD2 might be the D (5 bases). Between the trimmed V and J ends, which lost 5 bases and 4 bases, there was a span of 18 bases. CDR1 and CDR2 from the germline V gene are SEHNR and FQNEAQ (reference sequence). The CDR3 consists of 16 residues. The CDR3 loop reads CASSPTDEGGYNEQFF. As DNA, the CDR3 is TGTGCCAGCAGCCCCACCGACGAGGGTGGTTACAATGAGCAGTTCTTC.

This clonotype has just a few counts. The V and J genes are TRBV6-5 and TRBJ2-7; 9 nucleotides align to TRBD1. Germline CDR1 and CDR2: MNHEY and SVGAGI. Germline trimming cut 1 base from V and 3 bases from J; bases unmatched to any gene: 7. CDR3 length equals 16 residues. Written as DNA, the CDR3 is TGTGCCAGCAGTTACTTAGGGACAGGGATCAACTACGAGCAGTACTTC. Protein sequence: CASSYLGTGINYEQYF.

The table lists this clonotype with many counts. The chain recombines TRBV20-1 with TRBJ2-5, with D possibly TRBD1 on 5 matching bases. Trimming took 5 bases from V and 5 from J, leaving 21 bases between them. The length of the CDR3 is 15 residues. CDR1 and CDR2 from the germline V gene are DFQATT and SNEGSKA (reference sequence). CDR3 amino acids: CSAAQVQRYRETQYF. In DNA form, the CDR3 reads TGCAGTGCTGCCCAGGTGCAGCGATACAGGGAGACCCAGTACTTC.

The chain has TRBV18 and TRBJ2-1, with TRBD1 as a possible D gene (7 bases). V lost 3 bases and J lost 0, with 9 bases in between. This CDR3 is built from 15 residues. The V gene's germline CDR1 is KGHSH and CDR2 LQKENI. This CDR3 reads CASSPQGGSYNEQFF. CDR3 nucleotide sequence: TGTGCCAGCTCACCCCAGGGGGGCTCCTACAATGAGCAGTTCTTC. Using reference TRBV18 and TRBJ2-1 for the parts outside the CDR3, the full variable domain is NAGVMQNPRHLVRRRGQEARLRCSPMKGHSHVYWYRQLPEEGLKFMVYLQKENIIDESGMPKERFSAEFPKEGPSILRIQQVVRGDSAAYFCASSPQGGSYNEQFFGPGTRLTVL.

The sample holds a few counts of this clonotype. The chain recombines TRBV20-1 with TRBJ2-1; a possible D gene is TRBD2 (5 bases). This CDR3 has 14 amino acids. Germline CDR1 and CDR2: DFQATT and SNEGSKA (reference sequence). The V gene lost 3 bases and the J gene lost 6 bases, with 15 bases spanning the gap. This CDR3 is CSASWAAGTNEQFF. CDR3 DNA: TGCAGTGCTAGTTGGGCGGCGGGTACCAATGAGCAGTTCTTC.

This clonotype was counted ten times or more. The chain combines TRBV13 with TRBJ2-7; 8 bases align to TRBD2. Germline V gene data show CDR1 as PRHDT and CDR2 as FYEKMQ (reference sequence). The CDR3 contains 16 residues. The V and J ends lost 4 bases and 0 bases, in that order; junction bases with no gene match: 8. The CDR3 coding sequence is TGTGCCAGCAGCTCAGGCCCGGGGACTAGCTCCTACGAGCAGTACTTC. This encodes CASSSGPGTSSYEQYF. The variable domain in full, completed from reference TRBV13 and TRBJ2-7, reads AAGVIQSPRHLIKEKRETATLKCYPIPRHDTVYWYQQGPGQDPQFLISFYEKMQSDKGSIPDRFSAQQFSDYHSELNMSSLELGDSALYFCASSSGPGTSSYEQYFGPGTRLTVT.

This clonotype was seen more than once but under ten times. V and J are TRBV27 and TRBJ2-1; D gene ambiguous. The V end lost 4 bases, the J end lost 2 bases, and 6 bases lay between the germline ends. Germline assignment: CDR1 MNHEY and CDR2 SMNVEV (reference sequence). The CDR3 is 13 amino acids. CDR3 nucleotides: TGTGCCAGCAGTTGGGGAACCTACAATGAGCAGTTCTTC. Its protein is CASSWGTYNEQFF.